Here is one TCR beta chain with its context. Its target is unknown. Two-round multiplex PCR amplified TCR beta CDR3 from genomic DNA. Primers were specific to each TRBV and TRBJ gene in first-round PCR. TCRdb reprocessed the multiplex PCR reads via MiXCR and lists one record per CDR3 protein. Counted here are 20,000 to 25,000 distinct CDR3 sequences, 43% occurring once; the ten biggest clones make up roughly 33%. This specimen belongs to a study of prognosis after radiotherapy for stage I lung cancer. The ends lost 5 bases at V and 6 bases at J; junction bases unmatched: 13. The CDR3 contains 16 residues. Study observations and caveats: A difference in TRBV and TRBJ gene usage was reportedly seen between patients with and without metastases.

The clonotype originates from a donor aged 50 or older with non-small cell lung cancer. This chain joins TRBV12-3 or TRBV12-4 and TRBJ2-1; 7 bases align to TRBD2. This specimen was PBMCs, taken before or after stereotactic body radiation therapy (not recorded which). CDR3 residues: CASSPPGSGTGNEQFF. CDR3 sequence (DNA): TGTGCCAGCAGTCCCCCGGGAAGCGGGACTGGCAATGAGCAGTTCTTC.